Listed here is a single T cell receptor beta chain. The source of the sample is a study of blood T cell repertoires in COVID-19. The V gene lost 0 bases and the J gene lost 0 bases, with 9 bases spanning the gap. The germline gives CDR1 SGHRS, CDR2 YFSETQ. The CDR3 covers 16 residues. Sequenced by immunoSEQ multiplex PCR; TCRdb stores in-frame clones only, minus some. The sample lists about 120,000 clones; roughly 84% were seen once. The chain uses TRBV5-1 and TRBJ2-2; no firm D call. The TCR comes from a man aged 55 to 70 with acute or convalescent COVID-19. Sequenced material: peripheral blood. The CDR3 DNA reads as TGCGCCAGCAGCTTGGTGGGCATATCGAACACCGGGGAGCTGTTTTTT. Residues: CASSLVGISNTGELFF.